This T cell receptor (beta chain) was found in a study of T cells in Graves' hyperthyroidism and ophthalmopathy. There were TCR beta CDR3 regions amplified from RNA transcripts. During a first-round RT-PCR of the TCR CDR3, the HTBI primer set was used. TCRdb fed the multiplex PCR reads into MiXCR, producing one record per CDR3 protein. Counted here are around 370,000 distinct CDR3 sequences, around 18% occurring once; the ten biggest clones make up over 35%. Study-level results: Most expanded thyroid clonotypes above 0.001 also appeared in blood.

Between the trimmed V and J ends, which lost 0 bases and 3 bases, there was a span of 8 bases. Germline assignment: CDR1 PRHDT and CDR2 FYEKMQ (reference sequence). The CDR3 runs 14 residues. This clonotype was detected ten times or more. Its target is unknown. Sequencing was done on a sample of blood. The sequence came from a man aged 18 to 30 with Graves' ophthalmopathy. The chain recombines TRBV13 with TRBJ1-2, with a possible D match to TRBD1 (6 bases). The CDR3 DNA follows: TGTGCCAGCAGCTTAGGAAGGACAGACTATGGCTACACCTTC. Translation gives CASSLGRTDYGYTF.